The sample holds many counts of the clone carrying this T cell receptor beta chain. As yet, its antigen is unknown. These data belong to a study of blood T cells in healthy people across ages. Total RNA extracted from each sample amounted to at least 6 micrograms. Regarding the study as a whole: Because donor CMV status was unknown, expanded clonotype changes were possibly confounded. Long-lived donors exceeded aged donors in naive CD4+ cells and diversity. Diversity estimates drawn from one million T cells were deemed underestimates.

Then a second PCR, running roughly 7 to 11 cycles, was carried out with a sample-barcoded 5' primer and a J-beta primer mix. TCRdb processed the 5' RACE reads anew with MiXCR; each CDR3 protein has one entry. The sample consists of some 1.5 million distinct CDR3 sequences, 28% of them appearing once. CDR3 length: 14 amino acids. Trimming stripped 4 bases from V and 5 bases from J, with 12 bases between. The source of this sequence is a woman aged 30 to 39 in good health. This sequence joins TRBV12-3 or TRBV12-4 and TRBJ2-1; no clear D. Sequencing was performed on blood. The CDR3 here is CASSSLQLDNEQFF. The CDR3 nucleotides read TGTGCCAGCAGTTCCCTTCAGTTGGACAATGAGCAGTTCTTC.